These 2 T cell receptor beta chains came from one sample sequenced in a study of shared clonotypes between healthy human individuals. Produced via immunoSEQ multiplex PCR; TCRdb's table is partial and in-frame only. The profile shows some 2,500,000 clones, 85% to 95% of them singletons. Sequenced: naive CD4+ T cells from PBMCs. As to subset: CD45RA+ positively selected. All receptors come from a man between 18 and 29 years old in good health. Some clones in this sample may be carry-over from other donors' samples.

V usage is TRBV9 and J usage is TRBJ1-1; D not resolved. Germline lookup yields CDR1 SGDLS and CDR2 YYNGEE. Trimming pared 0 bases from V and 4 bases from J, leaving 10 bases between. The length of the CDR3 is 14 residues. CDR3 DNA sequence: TGTGCCAGCAGCGTAGCTTCAGGTCTCACTGAAGCTTTCTTT. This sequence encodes CASSVASGLTEAFF.

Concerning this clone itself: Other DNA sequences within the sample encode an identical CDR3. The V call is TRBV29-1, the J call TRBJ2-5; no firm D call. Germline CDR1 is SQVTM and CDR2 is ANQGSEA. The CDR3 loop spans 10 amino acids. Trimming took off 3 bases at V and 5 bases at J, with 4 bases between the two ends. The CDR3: CSVEWETQYF. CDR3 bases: TGCAGCGTTGAGTGGGAGACCCAGTACTTC.